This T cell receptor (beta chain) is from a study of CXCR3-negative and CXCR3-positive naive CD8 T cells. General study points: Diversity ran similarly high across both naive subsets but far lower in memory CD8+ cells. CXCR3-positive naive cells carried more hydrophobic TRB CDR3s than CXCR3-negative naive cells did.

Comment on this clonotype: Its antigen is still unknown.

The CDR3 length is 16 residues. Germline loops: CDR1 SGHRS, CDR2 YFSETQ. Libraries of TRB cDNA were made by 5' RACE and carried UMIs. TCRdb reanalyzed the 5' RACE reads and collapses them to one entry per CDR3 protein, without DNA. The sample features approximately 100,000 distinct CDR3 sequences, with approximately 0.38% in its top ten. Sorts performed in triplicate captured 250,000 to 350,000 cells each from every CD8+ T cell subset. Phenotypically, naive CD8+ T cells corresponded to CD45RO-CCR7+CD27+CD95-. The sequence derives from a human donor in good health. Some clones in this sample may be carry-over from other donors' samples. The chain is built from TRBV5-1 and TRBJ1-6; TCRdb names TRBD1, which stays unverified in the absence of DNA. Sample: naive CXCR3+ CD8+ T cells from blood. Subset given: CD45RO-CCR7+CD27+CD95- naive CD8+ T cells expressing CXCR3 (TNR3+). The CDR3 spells CASRRPGTENNSPLHF.